The following is a TCR beta chain sequence with its context. Its specificity is not known. This sample is drawn from a study of CD4 T cells in relation to SARS-CoV-2 and coronaviruses. TCRdb's copy holds only in-frame clones and misses some; the assay was immunoSEQ multiplex PCR. The sample yields around 15,000 clones, approximately 81% seen once. V shed 2 bases, J shed 7 bases, and the junction held 7 bases outside the gene matches. This CDR3 comprises 16 residues. Germline-derived CDR1 and CDR2 are KGHSY and FQNENV. Before the COVID-19 pandemic, during about 2011-2019, CD4+ T cells were taken from unexposed donors. After about 10 days of culture, CD4+ T cells were isolated. Unexposed-donor CD4+ T cells were probed with SARS-CoV-2 S/N and four cold-coronavirus spikes, cells permitting.

Input material: CD4+ T cells from PBMCs, cultured in vitro. The V and J genes are TRBV16 and TRBJ1-6, with 8 bases matching TRBD1. This TCR derives from a human donor in good health. For the CDR3, the DNA is TGTGCCAGCAGCCAAAATCAAGGACAGGGCAATTCACCCCTCCACTTT. Translated, it gives CASSQNQGQGNSPLHF. Using reference TRBV16 and TRBJ1-6 for the parts outside the CDR3, the full variable domain is GEEVAQTPKHLVRGEGQKAKLYCAPIKGHSYVFWYQQVLKNEFKFLISFQNENVFDETGMPKERFSAKCLPNSPCSLEIQATKLEDSAVYFCASSQNQGQGNSPLHFGNGTRLTVT.